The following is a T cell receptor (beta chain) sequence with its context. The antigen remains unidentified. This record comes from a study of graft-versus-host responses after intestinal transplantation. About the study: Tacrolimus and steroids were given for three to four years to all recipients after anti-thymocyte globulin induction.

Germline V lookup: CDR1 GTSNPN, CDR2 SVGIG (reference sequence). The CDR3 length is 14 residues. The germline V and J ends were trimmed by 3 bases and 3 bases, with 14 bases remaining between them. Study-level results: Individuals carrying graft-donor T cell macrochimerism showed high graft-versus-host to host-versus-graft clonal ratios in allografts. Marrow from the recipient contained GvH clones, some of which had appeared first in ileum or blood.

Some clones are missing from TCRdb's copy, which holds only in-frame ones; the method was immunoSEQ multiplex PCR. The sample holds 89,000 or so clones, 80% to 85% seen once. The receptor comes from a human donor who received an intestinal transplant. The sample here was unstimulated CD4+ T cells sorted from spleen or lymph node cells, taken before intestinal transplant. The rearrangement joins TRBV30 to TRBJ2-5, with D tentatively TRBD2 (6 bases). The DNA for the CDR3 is TGTGCCTGGAGCGCCGGGACTCGAAAAGAGACCCAGTACTTC. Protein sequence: CAWSAGTRKETQYF.